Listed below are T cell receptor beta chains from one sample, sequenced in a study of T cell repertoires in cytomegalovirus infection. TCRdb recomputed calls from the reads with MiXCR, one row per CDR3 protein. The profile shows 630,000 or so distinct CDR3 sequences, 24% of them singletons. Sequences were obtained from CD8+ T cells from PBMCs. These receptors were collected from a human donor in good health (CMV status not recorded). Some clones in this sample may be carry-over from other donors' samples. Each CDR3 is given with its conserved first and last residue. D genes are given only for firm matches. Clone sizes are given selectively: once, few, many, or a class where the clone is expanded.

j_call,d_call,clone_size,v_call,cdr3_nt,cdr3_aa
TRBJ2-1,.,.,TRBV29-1,TGCAGCGTTTTAGCGCTCAATGAGCAGTTCTTC,CSVLALNEQFF
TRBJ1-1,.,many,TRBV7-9,TGTGCCAGCAGTGCTTCTCGTCAGTACACTGAAGCTTTCTTT,CASSASRQYTEAFF
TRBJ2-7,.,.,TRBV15,TGTGCCACCAGCGCGAAGAGACAGCGGGACAGTTCCTACGAGCAGTACTTC,CATSAKRQRDSSYEQYF
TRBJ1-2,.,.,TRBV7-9,TGTGCCAGCAGCTTAACCGTTGGCTACACCTTC,CASSLTVGYTF
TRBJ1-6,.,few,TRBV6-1,TGTGCCAGCAGCCCCGACTGGGATTATAATTCACCCCTCCACTTT,CASSPDWDYNSPLHF
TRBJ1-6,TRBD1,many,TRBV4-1,TGCGCCAGCGGTGACAGGGGGGCCATAGTTGGTTCACCCCTCCACTTT,CASGDRGAIVGSPLHF
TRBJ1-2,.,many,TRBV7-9,TGTGCCAGCAGCCCTATCGACAGAAACTATGGCTACACCTTC,CASSPIDRNYGYTF
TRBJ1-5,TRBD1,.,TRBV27,TGTGCCAGCAGCCAGACAGGGAACCCCAGTCAGCCCCAGCATTTT,CASSQTGNPSQPQHF
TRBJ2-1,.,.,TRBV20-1,TGCAGCCATCGAACTAGGGACAATGAGCAGTTCTTC,CSHRTRDNEQFF
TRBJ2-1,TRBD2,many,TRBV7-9,TGTGCCAGCAGCTTAGCGTGGCGGGGGGAGCTAACCAATGAGCAGTTCTTC,CASSLAWRGELTNEQFF
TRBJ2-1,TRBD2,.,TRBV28,TGTGCCAGCAGGAAGCGGGGGGGCTACAATGAGCAGTTCTTC,CASRKRGGYNEQFF
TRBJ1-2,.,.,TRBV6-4,TGTGCCAGCAGTGAGACCATCCGGGACGGCGAGGGGGGCTACACCTTC,CASSETIRDGEGGYTF
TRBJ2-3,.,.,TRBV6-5,TGTGCCAGCAGTTACGGGGGCGGACCGCAGTATTTT,CASSYGGGPQYF
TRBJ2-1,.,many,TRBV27,TGTGCCAGCAGTTTAGATCAGAGCTCCTACAATGAGCAGTTCTTC,CASSLDQSSYNEQFF
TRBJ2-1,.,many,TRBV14,TGTGCCAGCAGCCAACGGACGGAGAAATACAATGAGCAGTTCTTC,CASSQRTEKYNEQFF
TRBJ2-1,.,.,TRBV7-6,TGTACCAGCAGCTTAGACGGCGGGGGCCCTTACAATGAGCAGTTCTTC,CTSSLDGGGPYNEQFF
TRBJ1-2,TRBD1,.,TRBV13,TGTGCCAGCAGCCCCCGGGACAGTACATCTTATAACTATGGCTACACCTTC,CASSPRDSTSYNYGYTF
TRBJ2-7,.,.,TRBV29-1,TGCAGCGTTGAAGGAGGGCTCGAGCAGTACTTC,CSVEGGLEQYF
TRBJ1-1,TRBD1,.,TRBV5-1,TGCGCCAGCAGCTCCGACAGGGGGGTGAACACTGAAGCTTTCTTT,CASSSDRGVNTEAFF
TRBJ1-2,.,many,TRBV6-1,TGTGCCAGCAGCACGGGTGGGGGCAACTATGGCTACACCTTC,CASSTGGGNYGYTF
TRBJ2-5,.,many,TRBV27,TGTGCCACCAAGGGGGAAGGTAACAGCCAGACCCAGTACTTC,CATKGEGNSQTQYF
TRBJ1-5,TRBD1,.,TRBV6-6,TGTGCCAGCAGTTACTCGGGGGACAGGCATTTT,CASSYSGDRHF
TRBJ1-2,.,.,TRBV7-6,TGTGCCAGCAGCTTATCTGAATGGGCCCGGCATGGCTACACCTTC,CASSLSEWARHGYTF
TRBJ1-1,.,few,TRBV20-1,TGCAGTGCTAGAGATTTCCGGCGGAGTAACACTGAAGCTTTCTTT,CSARDFRRSNTEAFF
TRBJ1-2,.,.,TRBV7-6,TGTGCCAGCAGCGTCCGGGACGGCGGCTACACCTTC,CASSVRDGGYTF
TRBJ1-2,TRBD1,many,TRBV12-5,TGTGCTAGTGGTTTCCCGACAGGGATCAACTATGGCTACACCTTC,CASGFPTGINYGYTF
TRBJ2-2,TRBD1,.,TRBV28,TGTGCCAACAGTAACCGGGACAGGGGCACCGGGGAGCTGTTTTTT,CANSNRDRGTGELFF
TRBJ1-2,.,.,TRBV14,TGTGCCAGCAGCCAAGAAGTTGGGGAAAACTATGGCTACACCTTC,CASSQEVGENYGYTF
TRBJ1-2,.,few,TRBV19,TGTGCCAGTAGTATCCAGGGCTTCTATGGCTACACCTTC,CASSIQGFYGYTF